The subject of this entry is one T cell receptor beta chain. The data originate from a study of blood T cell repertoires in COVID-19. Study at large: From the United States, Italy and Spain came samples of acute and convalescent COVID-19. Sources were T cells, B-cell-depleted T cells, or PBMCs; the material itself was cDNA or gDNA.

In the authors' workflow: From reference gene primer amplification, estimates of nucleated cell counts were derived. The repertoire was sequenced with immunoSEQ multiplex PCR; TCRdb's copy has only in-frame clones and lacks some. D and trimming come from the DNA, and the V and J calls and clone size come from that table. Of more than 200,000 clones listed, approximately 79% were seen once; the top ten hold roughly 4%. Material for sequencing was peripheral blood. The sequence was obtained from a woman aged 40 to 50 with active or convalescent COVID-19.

CDR3 amino acids: CASSPGTGDGYTF. The CDR3 DNA reads TGTGCCAGCAGCCCGGGGACAGGGGATGGCTACACCTTC. The chain employs TRBV3-1 (or the pseudogene TRBV3-2) and TRBJ1-2; 10 bases are shared with TRBD1. V lost 4 bases and J lost 6; bases outside the gene matches: 2. The germline V gene has CDR1 LGHDT and CDR2 YNNKEL (reference sequence). The length of the CDR3 is 13 residues.